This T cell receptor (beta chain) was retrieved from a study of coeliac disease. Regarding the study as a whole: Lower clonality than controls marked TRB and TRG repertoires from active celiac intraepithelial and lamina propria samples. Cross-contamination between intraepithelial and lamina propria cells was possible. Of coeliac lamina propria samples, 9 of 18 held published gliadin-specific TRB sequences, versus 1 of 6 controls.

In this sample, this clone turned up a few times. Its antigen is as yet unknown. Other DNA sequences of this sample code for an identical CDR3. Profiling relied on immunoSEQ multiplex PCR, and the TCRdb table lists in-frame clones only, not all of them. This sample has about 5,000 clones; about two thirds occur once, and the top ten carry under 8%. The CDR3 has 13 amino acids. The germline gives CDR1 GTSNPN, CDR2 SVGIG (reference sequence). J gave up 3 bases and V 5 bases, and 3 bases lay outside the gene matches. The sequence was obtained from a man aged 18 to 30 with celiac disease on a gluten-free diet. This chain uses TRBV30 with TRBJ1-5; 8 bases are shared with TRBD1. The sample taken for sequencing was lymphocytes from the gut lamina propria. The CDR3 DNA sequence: TGTGCCTGGGGGGGACAGGACAATCAGCCCCAGCATTTT. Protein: CAWGGQDNQPQHF.